Detailed here is one T cell receptor beta chain. Its matching antigen is unknown. Assay used: immunoSEQ multiplex PCR; TCRdb lists only in-frame clones, some missing. Of 1.6 million or so clones listed, just under 99% are singletons. The sample is drawn from a study of shared clonotypes between healthy human individuals. Trimming at V came to 6 bases and at J to 4 bases, leaving 7 bases not matched to a gene. The germline V gene has CDR1 SGDLS and CDR2 YYNGEE. This CDR3 region has 14 residues. Study conclusions and caveats: Sharing across four donors was highest in naive CD4 (roughly 5%) and lowest in memory CD8 (0.4%).

The receptor was isolated from a man younger than 40 in good health. The sample comprised naive CD4+ T cells sorted from blood. Stated subset: CD45RA+ positively selected. This sequence joins TRBV9 and TRBJ2-7; 10 nucleotides align to TRBD1. The CDR3 sequence: CASTPGQGLYEQYF. CDR3 DNA: TGTGCCAGCACCCCGGGACAGGGGTTATACGAGCAGTACTTC.